The 20 T cell receptor beta chains below were found in one sample sequenced in a study of shared clonotypes between healthy human individuals. Clones were read by immunoSEQ multiplex PCR, and TCRdb kept only the in-frame ones, dropping some. The sample lists some 2,000,000 clones, approximately 95% occurring once. The sample was naive CD4+ T cells sorted from blood. Sample subset: CD45RA+ positively selected. The source of these receptors is a man younger than 35 in good health.

Of note for this clone: The junction shows a germline mismatch at one end, possibly a read error. The V and J genes are TRBV5-8 and TRBJ1-1; D is ambiguous. Germline assignment: CDR1 SGHTS and CDR2 YDEGEE. This CDR3 region has 13 residues. The CDR3 spells CASRLGRYTEAFF. As DNA, the CDR3 is TGTGCCAGCAGGTTGGGGAGGTACACTGAAGCTTTCTTT.

In the case of this clone: This same CDR3 is encoded by further DNA sequences in the sample. This rearrangement joins TRBV15 to TRBJ1-5, with 10 nucleotides matching TRBD1. The CDR3 totals 14 residues. V dropped 3 bases and J dropped 4; count of bases not matched to a gene: 0. CDR1 is LNHNV, CDR2 YYDKDF, per germline (reference sequence). Written as DNA, the CDR3 is TGTGCCACCAGCAGGGGACAGGGGAATCAGCCCCAGCATTTT. Its protein product is CATSRGQGNQPQHF.

The chain combines TRBV7-9 with TRBJ1-5, with a weak D call TRBD1 (6 bases). Trimming took 4 bases from V and 5 from J, leaving 12 bases between them. Germline V gene data show CDR1 as SEHNR and CDR2 as FQNEAQ (reference sequence). The CDR3 has 14 amino acids. In DNA form, the CDR3 reads TGTGCCAGCAGCTCCCAGGACAGTTATCAGCCCCAGCATTTT. This gives the protein CASSSQDSYQPQHF.

In the case of this clone: Other DNA sequences in this sample translate to the same CDR3. This chain connects TRBV10-3 to TRBJ1-2; D unclear. The CDR3 runs to 14 residues. Germline loops: CDR1 ENHRY, CDR2 SYGVKD. The ends were cut back, 3 bases at V and 2 bases at J, with 10 bases in the middle. The CDR3 loop is CAISDGPRNYGYTF. The CDR3 nucleotides are TGTGCCATCAGTGATGGACCCCGGAACTATGGCTACACCTTC.

The rearrangement uses TRBV28 and TRBJ1-6; D is unclear. From germline, CDR1 is MDHEN and CDR2 SYDVKM. Trimming took 8 bases from V and 7 from J, leaving 15 bases between them. This CDR3 comprises 14 residues. The CDR3 spells CASSTGEKNSPLHF. The CDR3 DNA reads as TGTGCCAGCTCGACCGGAGAAAAAAATTCACCCCTCCACTTT.

V is TRBV18 and J is TRBJ1-1; no firm D call. CDR3 size: 13 residues. CDR1 KGHSH and CDR2 LQKENI come from the germline V gene. Trimming shortened V by 3 bases and J by 7 bases, and 12 bases separated the two germline ends. The chain's CDR3 is CASSPLFSGEAFF. CDR3 DNA sequence: TGTGCCAGCTCACCCCTTTTCAGTGGTGAAGCTTTCTTT.

This clone was picked up one time. J is TRBJ2-2 and V is TRBV2; tentatively, D is TRBD1 (6 bases). In germline, CDR1 is SNHLY, CDR2 FYNNEI. Trimming took 6 bases from V and 3 from J, leaving 17 bases between them. CDR3 length equals 16 residues. Here the CDR3 DNA reads TGTGCCAGCAGGAGCTTTCAGGGGCGTGACACCGGGGAGCTGTTTTTT. Its protein product is CASRSFQGRDTGELFF.

The V and J genes are TRBV6-6 and TRBJ1-5; D unresolved. The V end was cut by 2 bases, the J end by 3 bases, with 11 bases between. Germline V gene data show CDR1 as MNHNY and CDR2 as SVGAGI (reference sequence). CDR3 length equals 15 residues. As DNA, the CDR3 is TGTGCCAGCAGTTACGGTGGGAATTCCAATCAGCCCCAGCATTTT. This codes for CASSYGGNSNQPQHF.

A remark on this clone: Other nucleotide sequences from this sample produce the same CDR3. J is TRBJ2-7 and V is TRBV27, with D possibly matching TRBD1 (6 bases). V lost 9 bases to trimming and J lost 6 bases, with 21 bases between them. The CDR3 runs to 14 residues. Germline V gene sequence: CDR1 MNHEY, CDR2 SMNVEV (reference sequence). CDR3 DNA: TGTGCCAGTCACGTAAACAGGGACACGAGCGAGCAGTACTTC. Translated: CASHVNRDTSEQYF.

The V gene is TRBV27, the J gene TRBJ2-7, with D possibly called TRBD1 or TRBD2 (5 bases each). Germline V gene sequence: CDR1 MNHEY, CDR2 SMNVEV (reference sequence). The CDR3 length is 15 residues. V was pared by 6 bases and J by 0 bases, with 15 bases between. DNA of the CDR3: TGTGCCAGCAGCTTGCAGGGACGCCTCTCCTACGAGCAGTACTTC. Its protein product is CASSLQGRLSYEQYF.

The J gene is TRBJ2-1, the V gene TRBV10-3, with D possibly being TRBD1 (6 bases). V lost 0 bases to trimming and J lost 3 bases, with 12 bases between them. The CDR3 has 16 residues. CDR1 is ENHRY, CDR2 SYGVKD, per germline. The CDR3 DNA is TGTGCCATCAGTGAGTCGGGGGCCCTACGCTACAATGAGCAGTTCTTC. This encodes CAISESGALRYNEQFF.

Comments on this clone: Other DNA sequences in the same sample also yield this CDR3. J is TRBJ1-4 and V is TRBV9; the D gene is possibly TRBD1 (6 bases). The CDR3 length is 15 residues. Germline V gives CDR1 SGDLS, CDR2 YYNGEE. The V and J ends lost 0 bases and 0 bases respectively, with 6 bases between them. The CDR3 nucleotides are TGTGCCAGCAGCGTAGGGACAGCAACTAATGAAAAACTGTTTTTT. Encoded protein: CASSVGTATNEKLFF.

Points on this clone: Other nucleotide sequences from this sample produce the same CDR3. The genes are TRBV19 and TRBJ2-7, with 10 bases that match TRBD2. CDR3 length: 15 amino acids. CDR1 and CDR2 from the germline V gene are LNHDA and SQIVND (reference sequence). Trimming removed 2 bases from V and 2 bases from J; junction bases left unmatched: 3. The CDR3 region is CASSILAGETYEQYF. The CDR3, as DNA: TGTGCCAGTAGTATACTAGCGGGGGAGACCTACGAGCAGTACTTC.

J is TRBJ2-2 and V is TRBV18; tentative D call: TRBD2 (5 bases). V was trimmed by 2 bases and J by 4 bases, leaving 8 bases between them. The CDR3 totals 14 residues. CDR1 and CDR2 from the germline V gene are KGHSH and LQKENI. The DNA of the CDR3 is TGTGCCAGCTCACCAGAGGGCCGCACCGGGGAGCTGTTTTTT. Protein sequence: CASSPEGRTGELFF.

V is TRBV5-1 and J is TRBJ2-2; D gene uncertain. Germline-derived CDR1 and CDR2 are SGHRS and YFSETQ. Trimming removed 1 base from V and 1 base from J, with 11 bases in between. The CDR3 has 16 amino acids. This CDR3 reads CASSLSPYRNTGELFF. CDR3 nucleotides: TGCGCCAGCAGCTTGAGCCCGTACAGGAACACCGGGGAGCTGTTTTTT.

The chain joins TRBV5-1 to TRBJ1-2; D may be TRBD1 (5 bases). Germline lookup yields CDR1 SGHRS and CDR2 YFSETQ. Deletions cut 0 bases from V and 6 bases from J, with 21 bases between. The CDR3 sequence is 17 residues long. The CDR3 DNA reads TGCGCCAGCAGCTTGGGTGTCTCAGAATTGGGGGGTGATGGCTACACCTTC. Amino acids: CASSLGVSELGGDGYTF.

The rearrangement links TRBV7-2 to TRBJ2-1; 7 bases are shared with TRBD2. Germline values: CDR1 SGHTA, CDR2 FQGNSA. With V trimmed by 5 bases and J by 6 bases, 1 base remained unmatched. The CDR3 spans 12 residues. The CDR3 loop reads CASSASGNEQFF. CDR3 sequence (DNA): TGTGCCAGCAGCGCTAGCGGCAATGAGCAGTTCTTC.

This chain links TRBV2 with TRBJ2-3; the D gene is possibly TRBD2 (6 bases). The CDR3 is 17 amino acids. The V gene's germline CDR1 is SNHLY and CDR2 FYNNEI. Trimming took 8 bases from V and 3 from J, leaving 24 bases between them. CDR3 nucleotide sequence: TGTGCCAGCTCCAAGGCTAGCGAACGGGCCTGGACAGATACGCAGTATTTT. Amino acids: CASSKASERAWTDTQYF.

This sequence joins TRBV6-6 and TRBJ1-1, with TRBD1 matching 9 bases. V trimming: 5 bases; J trimming: 1 base; junction bases outside the gene matches: 5. The germline V gene encodes CDR1 MNHNY and CDR2 SVGAGI (reference sequence). The CDR3 length is 15 residues. As DNA, the CDR3 is TGTGCCAGCAGTGACGAGGACAGGGGGAACACTGAAGCTTTCTTT. This translates into CASSDEDRGNTEAFF.

The gene calls are TRBV7-3 and TRBJ2-1; possibly TRBD1 for D (5 bases). Between the trimmed V and J ends, which lost 4 bases and 2 bases, there was a span of 9 bases. This CDR3 contains 14 residues. Germline lookup yields CDR1 SGHTA and CDR2 FQGTGA. The CDR3: CASSYRQTYNEQFF. In DNA, the CDR3 is TGTGCCAGCAGCTACCGACAGACCTACAATGAGCAGTTCTTC.